The 10 T cell receptor beta chains below were found in one sample sequenced in a study of PD-1 blockade in classical Hodgkin lymphoma. Generated by immunoSEQ multiplex PCR, the TCRdb table keeps only in-frame clones and is missing some. The sample lists around 100,000 clones; roughly 91% were seen once. There was relapse after autologous stem cell transplantation in every patient, and there was variation in brentuximab vedotin exposure. The material was peripheral blood mononuclear cells (PBMCs), obtained before the second cycle of nivolumab. The receptors derive from a human donor with classical Hodgkin lymphoma.

This chain connects TRBV29-1 to TRBJ1-2; D is unresolved. CDR1 is SQVTM and CDR2 is ANQGSEA in the germline V gene. The CDR3 loop spans 13 amino acids. Trimming removed 4 bases from V and 7 bases from J, with 16 bases in between. The CDR3 loop is CSVAVGELAGYTF. The CDR3 DNA sequence: TGCAGCGTTGCAGTCGGGGAATTGGCTGGCTACACCTTC. The whole variable domain, filled in from reference TRBV29-1 and TRBJ1-2, reads SAVISQKPSRDICQRGTSLTIQCQVDSQVTMMFWYRQQPGQSLTLIATANQGSEATYESGFVIDKFPISRPNLTFSTLTVSNMSPEDSSIYLCSVAVGELAGYTFGSGTRLTVV.

The chain recombines TRBV9 with TRBJ1-2; a weak D match, TRBD1 (6 bases). Looked up from germline, CDR1 is SGDLS and CDR2 is YYNGEE. The CDR3 runs 12 residues. With 7 bases removed from V and 2 bases from J, the gap between germline ends came to 9 bases. The DNA for the CDR3 is TGTGCCAGCGCGGACAGCAACTATGGCTACACCTTC. It translates to CASADSNYGYTF.

The chain couples TRBV19 to TRBJ1-2, with TRBD1 identical over 7 bases. Germline-derived CDR1 and CDR2 are LNHDA and SQIVND (reference sequence). Unmatched junction bases numbered 7, after V lost 5 bases and J lost 7 bases. This CDR3 comprises 13 residues. CDR3 protein: CASSLHRGGGYTF. Written as DNA, the CDR3 is TGTGCCAGTAGTTTGCACAGGGGAGGTGGCTACACCTTC.

This sequence joins TRBV7-9 and TRBJ1-1, with 7 bases aligning to TRBD1. V lost 5 bases to trimming and J lost 4 bases; unmatched junction nucleotides: 13. The CDR3 length is 16 residues. Germline CDR1 SEHNR, CDR2 FQNEAQ (reference sequence). CDR3 in amino acids: CASSPPETGKGTEAFF. The DNA for the CDR3 is TGTGCCAGCAGCCCGCCAGAGACAGGGAAAGGCACTGAAGCTTTCTTT.

This clone was picked up one time. The chain combines TRBV30 with TRBJ1-5; 11 bases are shared with TRBD1. CDR1 and CDR2 from the germline V gene are GTSNPN and SVGIG (reference sequence). The CDR3 length is 14 residues. Trimming took 5 bases from V and 4 from J; bases not matched to a gene: 4. CDR3 DNA: TGTGCCTGGGGGACAGGGGGTGGAAATCAGCCCCAGCATTTT. Amino acid sequence: CAWGTGGGNQPQHF.

The rearrangement joins TRBV19 to TRBJ2-3, with TRBD2 as a possible D gene (6 bases). V was trimmed by 4 bases and J by 1 base, leaving 6 bases between them. Germline CDR1 is LNHDA and CDR2 is SQIVND (reference sequence). The CDR3 loop spans 13 amino acids. CDR3 loop: CASSRGGTDTQYF. CDR3 sequence (DNA): TGTGCCAGTAGTAGGGGGGGCACAGATACGCAGTATTTT.

This chain uses TRBV30 with TRBJ1-1; D perhaps matches TRBD1 (5 bases). The CDR3 sequence is 14 residues long. The V end lost 5 bases, the J end lost 11 bases, and 24 bases lay between the germline ends. In germline, CDR1 is GTSNPN, CDR2 SVGIG (reference sequence). DNA for the CDR3: TGTGCCTGGGGGGGGGAAGCGAGAAGAAGAAGGGCTTTCTTT. This sequence encodes CAWGGEARRRRAFF.

In its sample, this clone was seen a few times. This chain links TRBV7-6 with TRBJ1-1; D gene unclear. The CDR3 is 12 amino acids. Per the germline V gene, CDR1 is SGHVS and CDR2 is FNYEAQ. With 10 bases removed from V and 5 bases from J, the gap between germline ends came to 14 bases. The CDR3 DNA is TGTGCCACTATGGGGATGGGTACTGAAGCTTTCTTT. Its protein is CATMGMGTEAFF.

The chain is built from TRBV27 and TRBJ2-3, with D possibly matching TRBD2 (6 bases). CDR3 length: 13 residues. Between the trimmed V and J ends, which lost 9 bases and 9 bases, there was a span of 19 bases. Germline V gives CDR1 MNHEY, CDR2 SMNVEV (reference sequence). CDR3 sequence reads: CASGSGGWGTQYF. CDR3 DNA: TGTGCCAGTGGTAGCGGTGGATGGGGAACGCAGTATTTT.

J is TRBJ2-2 and V is TRBV5-1; either TRBD1 or TRBD2 may supply D (5 bases each). Germline CDR1 SGHRS, CDR2 YFSETQ. This CDR3 has 15 amino acids. Trimming shortened V by 0 bases and J by 6 bases, and 12 bases separated the two germline ends. The CDR3 region has the DNA TGCGCCAGCAGCTTGGAAGGGGTGCGGGCCGGGGAGCTGTTTTTT. Translated: CASSLEGVRAGELFF.